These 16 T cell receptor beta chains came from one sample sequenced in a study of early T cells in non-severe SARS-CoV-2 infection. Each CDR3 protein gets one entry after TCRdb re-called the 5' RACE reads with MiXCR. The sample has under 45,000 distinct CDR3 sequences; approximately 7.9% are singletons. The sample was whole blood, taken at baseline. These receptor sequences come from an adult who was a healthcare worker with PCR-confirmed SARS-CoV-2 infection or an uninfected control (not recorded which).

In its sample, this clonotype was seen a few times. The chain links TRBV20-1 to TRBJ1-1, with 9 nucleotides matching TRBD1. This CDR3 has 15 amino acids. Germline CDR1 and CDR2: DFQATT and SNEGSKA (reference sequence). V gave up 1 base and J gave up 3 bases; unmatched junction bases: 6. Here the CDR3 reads CSARASTGGHTEAFF. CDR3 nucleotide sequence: TGCAGTGCTAGAGCCTCCACAGGGGGCCACACTGAAGCTTTCTTT.

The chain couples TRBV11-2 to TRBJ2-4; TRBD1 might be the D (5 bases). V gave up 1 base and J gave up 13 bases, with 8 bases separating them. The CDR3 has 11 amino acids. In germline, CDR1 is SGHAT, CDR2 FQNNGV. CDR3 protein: CASSLASGQYF. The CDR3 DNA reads TGTGCCAGCAGCTTAGCTTCAGGGCAGTACTTC.

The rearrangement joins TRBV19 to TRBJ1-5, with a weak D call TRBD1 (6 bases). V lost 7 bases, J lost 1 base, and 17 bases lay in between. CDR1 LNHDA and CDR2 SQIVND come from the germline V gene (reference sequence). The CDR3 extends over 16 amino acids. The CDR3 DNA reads TGTGCCAGTACCCTTGGAGGGGGGGTAAGCAATCAGCCCCAGCATTTT. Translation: CASTLGGGVSNQPQHF. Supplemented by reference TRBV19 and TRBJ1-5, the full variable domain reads DGGITQSPKYLFRKEGQNVTLSCEQNLNHDAMYWYRQDPGQGLRLIYYSQIVNDFQKGDIAEGYSVSREKKESFPLTVTSAQKNPTAFYLCASTLGGGVSNQPQHFGDGTRLSIL.

CDR3 in amino acids: CASSRGPMYGYTF. DNA of the CDR3: TGTGCCAGCAGCCGGGGACCGATGTATGGCTACACCTTC. The chain combines TRBV3-1 with TRBJ1-2, with D tentatively TRBD1 (5 bases). In germline, CDR1 is LGHDT, CDR2 YNNKEL (reference sequence). The germline V and J ends were trimmed by 4 bases and 5 bases, with 11 bases remaining between them. The CDR3 is 13 amino acids.

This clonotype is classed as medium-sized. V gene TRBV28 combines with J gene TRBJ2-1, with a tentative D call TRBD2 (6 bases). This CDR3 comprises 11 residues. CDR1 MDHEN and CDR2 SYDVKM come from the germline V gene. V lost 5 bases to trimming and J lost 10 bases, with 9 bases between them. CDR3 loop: CASSNRGEQFF. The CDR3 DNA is TGTGCCAGCAGTAATCGGGGGGAGCAGTTCTTC.

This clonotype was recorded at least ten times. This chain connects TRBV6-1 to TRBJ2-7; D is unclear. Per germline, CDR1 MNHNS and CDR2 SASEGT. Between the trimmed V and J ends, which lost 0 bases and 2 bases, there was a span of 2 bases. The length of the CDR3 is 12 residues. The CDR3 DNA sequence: TGTGCCAGCAGTGAAGCGACCTACGAGCAGTACTTC. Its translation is CASSEATYEQYF.

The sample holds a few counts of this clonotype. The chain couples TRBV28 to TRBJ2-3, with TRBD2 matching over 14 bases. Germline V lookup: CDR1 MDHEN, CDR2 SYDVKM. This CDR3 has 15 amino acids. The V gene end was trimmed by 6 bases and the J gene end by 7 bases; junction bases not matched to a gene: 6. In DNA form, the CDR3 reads TGTGCCAGCAGAGAGACTAGCGGGGGGGCTTATACGCAGTATTTT. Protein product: CASRETSGGAYTQYF. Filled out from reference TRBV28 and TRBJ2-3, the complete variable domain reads DVKVTQSSRYLVKRTGEKVFLECVQDMDHENMFWYRQDPGLGLRLIYFSYDVKMKEKGDIPEGYSVSREKKERFSLILESASTNQTSMYLCASRETSGGAYTQYFGPGTRLTVL.

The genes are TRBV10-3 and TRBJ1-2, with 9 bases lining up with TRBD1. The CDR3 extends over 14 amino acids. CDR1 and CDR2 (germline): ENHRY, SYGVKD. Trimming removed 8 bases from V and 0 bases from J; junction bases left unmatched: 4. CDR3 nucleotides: TGTGCCATCCAACAGGGGGCTCCTAACTATGGCTACACCTTC. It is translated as CAIQQGAPNYGYTF.

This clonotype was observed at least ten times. The CDR3, as DNA: TGTGCCAGCAGTGAGGAGGGGCAGGGGGCGTACGAGCAGTACTTC. Translating gives CASSEEGQGAYEQYF. The chain links TRBV2 to TRBJ2-7, with 8 bases fitting TRBD1. CDR1 and CDR2 from the germline V gene are SNHLY and FYNNEI. The ends lost 3 bases at V and 4 bases at J; junction bases unmatched: 8. This CDR3 is 15 amino acids long.

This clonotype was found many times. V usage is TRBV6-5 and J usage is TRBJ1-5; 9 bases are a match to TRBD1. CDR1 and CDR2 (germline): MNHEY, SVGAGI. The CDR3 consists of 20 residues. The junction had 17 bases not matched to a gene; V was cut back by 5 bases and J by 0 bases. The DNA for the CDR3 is TGTGCCAGCAGTCCCTACGCCCCGGGACAGGGAAAGGGTAGCAATCAGCCCCAGCATTTT. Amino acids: CASSPYAPGQGKGSNQPQHF.

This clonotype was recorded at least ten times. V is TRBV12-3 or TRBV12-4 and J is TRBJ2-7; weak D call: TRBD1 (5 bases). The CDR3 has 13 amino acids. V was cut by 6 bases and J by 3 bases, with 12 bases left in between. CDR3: CASRDSVNYEQYF. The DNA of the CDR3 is TGTGCCAGCAGAGACAGTGTTAACTACGAGCAGTACTTC.

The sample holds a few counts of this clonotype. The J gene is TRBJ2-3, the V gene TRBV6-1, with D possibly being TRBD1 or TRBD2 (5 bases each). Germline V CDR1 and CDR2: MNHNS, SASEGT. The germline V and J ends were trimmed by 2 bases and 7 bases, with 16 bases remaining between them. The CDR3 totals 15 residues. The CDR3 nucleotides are TGTGCCAGCAGTGAAACGGGGACCTATGCCCATACGCAGTATTTT. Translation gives CASSETGTYAHTQYF.

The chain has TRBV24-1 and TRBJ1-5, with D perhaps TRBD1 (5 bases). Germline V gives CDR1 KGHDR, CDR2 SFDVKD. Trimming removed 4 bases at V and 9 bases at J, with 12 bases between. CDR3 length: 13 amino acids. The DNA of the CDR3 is TGTGCCACCAGTGAGGGACCCGCGGGGCCCCAGCATTTT. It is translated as CATSEGPAGPQHF.

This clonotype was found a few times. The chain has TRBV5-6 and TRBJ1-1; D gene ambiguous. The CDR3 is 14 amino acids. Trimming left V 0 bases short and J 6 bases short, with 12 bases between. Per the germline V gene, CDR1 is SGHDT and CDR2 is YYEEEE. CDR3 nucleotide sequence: TGTGCCAGCAGCTTGGCCCCGGACGCTTCTGAAGCTTTCTTT. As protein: CASSLAPDASEAFF. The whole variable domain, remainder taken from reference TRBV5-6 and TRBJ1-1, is DAGVTQSPTHLIKTRGQQVTLRCSPKSGHDTVSWYQQALGQGPQFIFQYYEEEERQRGNFPDRFSGHQFPNYSSELNVNALLLGDSALYLCASSLAPDASEAFFGQGTRLTVV.

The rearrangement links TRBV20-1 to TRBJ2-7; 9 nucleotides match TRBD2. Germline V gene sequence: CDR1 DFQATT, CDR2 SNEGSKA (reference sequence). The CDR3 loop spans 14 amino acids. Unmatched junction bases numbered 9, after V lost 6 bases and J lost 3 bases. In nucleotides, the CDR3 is TGCAGTGCGCAAGCGGGGGGTGCGGACTACGAGCAGTACTTC. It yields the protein CSAQAGGADYEQYF.

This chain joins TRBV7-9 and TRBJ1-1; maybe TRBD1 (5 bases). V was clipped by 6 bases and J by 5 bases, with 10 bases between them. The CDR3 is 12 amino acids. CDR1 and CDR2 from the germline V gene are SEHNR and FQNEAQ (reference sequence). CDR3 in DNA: TGTGCCAGCAGACGGGGGACTACTGAAGCTTTCTTT. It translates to CASRRGTTEAFF.